These 9 T cell receptor beta chains came from one sample sequenced in a study of blood T cell repertoires in COVID-19. The table came from immunoSEQ multiplex PCR; TCRdb's copy has only in-frame clones and leaves some out. The sample has 90,000 to 100,000 clones; just under 90% are singletons. Input material: peripheral blood. These TCRs come from a human donor in a cohort sampled during active COVID-19.

V gene TRBV6-5 combines with J gene TRBJ1-1; D unclear. Trimming shortened V by 2 bases and J by 3 bases, and 7 bases separated the two germline ends. The CDR3 loop spans 13 amino acids. From germline, CDR1 is MNHEY and CDR2 SVGAGI. In nucleotides, the CDR3 is TGTGCCAGCAGTTACGAGAGGGACACTGAAGCTTTCTTT. It codes for CASSYERDTEAFF.

The J gene is TRBJ2-7, the V gene TRBV11-2, with TRBD1 matching over 7 bases. The CDR3 spans 17 residues. The junction had 13 bases not matched to a gene; V was cut back by 5 bases and J by 0 bases. Germline V CDR1 and CDR2: SGHAT, FQNNGV. Written as DNA, the CDR3 is TGTGCCAGCAGCCGATCATCCCAGGGGGTAAGCTCCTACGAGCAGTACTTC. Translation gives CASSRSSQGVSSYEQYF. The full variable domain, in which reference TRBV11-2 and TRBJ2-7 provide the parts outside the CDR3, is EAGVAQSPRYKIIEKRQSVAFWCNPISGHATLYWYQQILGQGPKLLIQFQNNGVVDDSQLPKDRFSAERLKGVDSTLKIQPAKLEDSAVYLCASSRSSQGVSSYEQYFGPGTRLTVT.

The chain has TRBV6-2 or TRBV6-3 and TRBJ2-7; the match to TRBD1 covers 11 bases. This CDR3 comprises 15 residues. The germline CDR1 and CDR2 sequences are MNHEY and SVGEGT. Unmatched junction bases numbered 8, after V lost 6 bases and J lost 4 bases. CDR3 in amino acids: CASRPTGTGGYEQYF. The CDR3 coding sequence is TGTGCCAGCAGGCCTACCGGGACAGGGGGATACGAGCAGTACTTC.

The chain is built from TRBV28 and TRBJ2-7; no clear D. CDR1 is MDHEN, CDR2 SYDVKM, per germline. Trimming left V 4 bases short and J 3 bases short, with 13 bases between. This CDR3 region has 14 residues. The DNA for the CDR3 is TGTGCCAGCAGTTCCCCCACTTTCCTCTACGAGCAGTACTTC. As protein: CASSSPTFLYEQYF.

This chain connects TRBV5-1 to TRBJ2-6; D might be TRBD2 (5 bases). The CDR3 spans 16 residues. Germline V lookup: CDR1 SGHRS, CDR2 YFSETQ. The V and J ends lost 2 bases and 0 bases respectively, with 9 bases between them. CDR3: CASSFPGSSGANVLTF. CDR3 in DNA: TGCGCCAGCAGCTTCCCGGGGAGCTCTGGGGCCAACGTCCTGACTTTC. Together with reference TRBV5-1 and TRBJ2-6, the CDR3 gives the full variable domain: KAGVTQTPRYLIKTRGQQVTLSCSPISGHRSVSWYQQTPGQGLQFLFEYFSETQRNKGNFPGRFSGRQFSNSRSEMNVSTLELGDSALYLCASSFPGSSGANVLTFGAGSRLTVL.

The gene calls are TRBV30 and TRBJ1-2; TRBD1 agrees at 8 bases. Germline values: CDR1 GTSNPN, CDR2 SVGIG (reference sequence). The V and J ends lost 4 bases and 8 bases, in that order; junction bases with no gene match: 18. The CDR3 sequence is 16 residues long. The CDR3 reads CAWIPRGIRQGHGYTF. The CDR3 nucleotides read TGTGCCTGGATACCGAGGGGTATTAGACAGGGGCACGGCTACACCTTC.

This chain links TRBV11-2 with TRBJ1-6, with 8 bases lining up with TRBD1. This CDR3 is built from 15 residues. Looked up from germline, CDR1 is SGHAT and CDR2 is FQNNGV. The trim removed 7 bases at V and 9 bases at J, leaving 11 bases unmatched. The CDR3 DNA is TGTGCCAGCAACCCGGGTCAGGGGGCAGTTTCACCCCTCCACTTT. This translates into CASNPGQGAVSPLHF.

V usage is TRBV29-1 and J usage is TRBJ2-5; TRBD2 is a possible D gene (5 bases). Germline loops: CDR1 SQVTM, CDR2 ANQGSEA. Trimming removed 2 bases from V and 0 bases from J, with 13 bases in between. The CDR3 is 15 amino acids. CDR3 in amino acids: CSVEIGRGNQETQYF. The CDR3 DNA reads as TGCAGCGTTGAAATCGGCCGAGGGAACCAAGAGACCCAGTACTTC.

V gene TRBV4-2 combines with J gene TRBJ2-2, with D maybe TRBD1 (6 bases). Germline values: CDR1 LGHNA, CDR2 YNFKEQ. The CDR3 contains 15 residues. Trimming removed 5 bases from V and 3 bases from J, with 13 bases in between. This CDR3 is CASSAPGADTGELFF. The CDR3 DNA reads TGTGCCAGCAGCGCACCAGGGGCAGACACCGGGGAGCTGTTTTTT.